A selection of T cell receptor beta chains follows, all from one sample in a study of cytomegalovirus exposure and HLA in healthy donors. Sequenced by immunoSEQ multiplex PCR; TCRdb stores in-frame clones only, minus some. The profile shows 150,000 or so clones, 85% to 90% of them singletons. Input material: PBMCs. These receptors were taken from a woman aged 25 to 45 in good health and CMV-seropositive. The CDR3 runs from the conserved cysteine through the conserved F or W. The D gene is left open where the match is weak. The listing skips clone size in some rows; elsewhere it reads once, few, many or a size class.

TRBD1 NA TRBJ1-3 TRBV11-2 TGTGCCAGCAGCCTGAGGACAGGGAGGTCGGGAAACACCATATATTTT CASSLRTGRSGNTIYF
TRBD2 NA TRBJ2-1 TRBV5-1 TGCGCCAGCAGCTTCACCGCCCTTAGCGGGGGGGTGTACAATGAGCAGTTCTTC CASSFTALSGGVYNEQFF
TRBD1 NA TRBJ1-1 TRBV5-8 TGTGCCAGCAGCGTGGGACAGCGCATGAACACTGAAGCTTTCTTT CASSVGQRMNTEAFF
NA NA TRBJ2-3 TRBV6-5 TGTGCCAGCAGTTCGGGGAATACGCAGTATTTT CASSSGNTQYF
NA NA TRBJ2-3 TRBV7-8 TGTGCCAGCAGCCGGCGGGGGCGGGGAGGAGCAGATACGCAGTATTTT CASSRRGRGGADTQYF
TRBD2 NA TRBJ2-4 TRBV19 TGTGCCAGTAGTATATGGGCGGGAGGGGGCATTCAGTACTTC CASSIWAGGGIQYF
NA NA TRBJ2-7 TRBV5-5 TGTGCCAGCAGCATGCGGGACTTTTACGAGCAGTACTTC CASSMRDFYEQYF
NA NA TRBJ2-7 TRBV27 TGTGCCAGCGCGGCGCAGGGGCTAGTATCCACCTACGAGCAGTACTTC CASAAQGLVSTYEQYF
TRBD1 NA TRBJ2-2 TRBV2 TGTGCCAGCAGATACGGGACAGGGCCGGGGGCCGGGGAGCTGTTTTTT CASRYGTGPGAGELFF
NA once TRBJ2-7 TRBV20-1 TGCAGTGCCCCGTTTGCCTACGAGCAGTACTTC CSAPFAYEQYF
TRBD2 NA TRBJ2-2 TRBV27 TGTGCCAGCACGAGCGGGAGGGCCAGGAACACCGGGGAGCTGTTTTTT CASTSGRARNTGELFF
TRBD2 NA TRBJ2-1 TRBV7-3 TGTGCCAGCAGCTTAGATGGGAGGGCCTTCAATGAGCAGTTCTTC CASSLDGRAFNEQFF
TRBD1 NA TRBJ2-7 TRBV5-4 TGTGCCAGCAGCCCGCGAGGGACAGGCGGGGTATCCTACGAGCAGTACTTC CASSPRGTGGVSYEQYF
TRBD2 NA TRBJ2-1 TRBV9 TGTGCCAGCAGCCCTCCTCACGGGACTAGCGGCAACAATGAGCAGTTCTTC CASSPPHGTSGNNEQFF
TRBD2 NA TRBJ2-1 TRBV6-5 TGTGCCAGCAGTTACACCGGGACTAGCGCATACAATGAGCAGTTCTTC CASSYTGTSAYNEQFF
TRBD1 few TRBJ1-5 TRBV28 TGTGCCAGCAGCTGGACAGGGGGGAGCAATCAGCCCCAGCATTTT CASSWTGGSNQPQHF
NA NA TRBJ1-2 TRBV19 TGTGCCAGTAGTATATCGCCTGAGGCCTATGGCTACACCTTC CASSISPEAYGYTF
TRBD1 NA TRBJ2-1 TRBV9 TGTGCCAGCAGCGCGCTCCGGGACAGGGGCCACAATGAGCAGTTCTTC CASSALRDRGHNEQFF
NA NA TRBJ2-1 TRBV27 TGTGCCAGCAGGGGGGGATGGAGCTCCTACAATGAGCAGTTCTTC CASRGGWSSYNEQFF
NA NA TRBJ1-1 TRBV19 TGTGCCAGTAGGACGGGGAACACTGAAGCTTTCTTT CASRTGNTEAFF
NA few TRBJ1-2 TRBV5-4 TGTGCCAGCAGCTTGGCCGTGCAGGAAGATGGCTACACCTTC CASSLAVQEDGYTF